The clone carrying this T cell receptor (beta chain) was picked up a small number of times. Antigen: not known. The sample belongs to a study of T-cell memory formation after mild COVID-19. The overall study: For the most part, TCR clusters were specific to one donor. Study observations and caveats: CD4/CD8 balance characterized clones contracting day 15 to 85, and CD4+ skew characterized later expanders.

J gave up 0 bases and V 2 bases, and 2 bases lay outside the gene matches. CDR1 is KGHSH and CDR2 is LQKENI in the germline V gene. There are 17 residues in the CDR3. In TCRdb, the 5' RACE reads were re-called with MiXCR into one record per CDR3 protein. The profile shows under 250,000 distinct CDR3 sequences, 15% of them singletons. What was sequenced was PBMCs or a T cell subset sorted from them (not recorded which). V gene TRBV18 combines with J gene TRBJ2-6; 9 nucleotides align to TRBD1. The TCR comes from an adult woman who had mild COVID-19 (a few samples of this study predate the infection). Cell type and time point are not known. The DNA of the CDR3 is TGTGCCAGCTCACCAGGGACAGGGCGCTCTGGGGCCAACGTCCTGACTTTC. This translates into CASSPGTGRSGANVLTF.